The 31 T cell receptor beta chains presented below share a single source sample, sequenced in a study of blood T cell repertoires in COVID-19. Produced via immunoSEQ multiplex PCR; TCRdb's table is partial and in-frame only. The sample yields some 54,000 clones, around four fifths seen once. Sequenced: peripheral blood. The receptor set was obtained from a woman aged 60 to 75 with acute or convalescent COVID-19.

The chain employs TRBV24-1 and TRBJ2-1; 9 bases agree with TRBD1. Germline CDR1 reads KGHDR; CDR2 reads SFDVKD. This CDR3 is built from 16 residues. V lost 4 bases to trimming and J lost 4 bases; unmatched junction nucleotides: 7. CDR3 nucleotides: TGTGCCACCAGTGACTCCGGACAGGGGAATTACAATGAGCAGTTCTTC. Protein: CATSDSGQGNYNEQFF.

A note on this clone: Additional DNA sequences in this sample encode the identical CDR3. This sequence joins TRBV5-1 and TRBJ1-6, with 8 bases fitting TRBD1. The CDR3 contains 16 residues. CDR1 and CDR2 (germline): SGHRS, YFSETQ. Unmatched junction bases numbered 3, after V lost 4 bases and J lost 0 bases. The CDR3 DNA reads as TGCGCCAGCAGCCGGGACAGGAGCTCCTATAATTCACCCCTCCACTTT. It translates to CASSRDRSSYNSPLHF. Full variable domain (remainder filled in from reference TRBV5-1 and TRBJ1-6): KAGVTQTPRYLIKTRGQQVTLSCSPISGHRSVSWYQQTPGQGLQFLFEYFSETQRNKGNFPGRFSGRQFSNSRSEMNVSTLELGDSALYLCASSRDRSSYNSPLHFGNGTRLTVT.

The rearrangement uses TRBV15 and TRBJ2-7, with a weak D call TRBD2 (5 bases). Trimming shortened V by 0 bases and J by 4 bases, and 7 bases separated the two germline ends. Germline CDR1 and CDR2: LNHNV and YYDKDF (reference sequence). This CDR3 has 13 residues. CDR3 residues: CATSREAAYEQYF. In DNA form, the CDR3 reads TGTGCCACCAGCAGAGAAGCGGCGTACGAGCAGTACTTC.

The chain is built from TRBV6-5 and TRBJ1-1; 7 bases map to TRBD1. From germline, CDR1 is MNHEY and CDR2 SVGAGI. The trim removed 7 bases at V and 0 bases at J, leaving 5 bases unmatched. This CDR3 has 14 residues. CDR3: CASNGGQLNTEAFF. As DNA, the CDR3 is TGTGCCAGCAATGGGGGACAGCTGAACACTGAAGCTTTCTTT.

The CDR3 loop is CASSFYEETQYF. The CDR3 DNA reads TGTGCCAGCAGTTTTTACGAGGAGACCCAGTACTTC. This rearrangement joins TRBV2 to TRBJ2-5; D uncertain. Germline-derived CDR1 and CDR2 are SNHLY and FYNNEI. V lost 5 bases and J lost 5, with 9 bases in between. The length of the CDR3 is 12 residues.

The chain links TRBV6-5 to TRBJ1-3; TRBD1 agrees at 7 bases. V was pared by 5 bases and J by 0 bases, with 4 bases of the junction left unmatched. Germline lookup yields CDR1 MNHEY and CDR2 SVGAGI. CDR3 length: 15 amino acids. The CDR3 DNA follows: TGTGCCAGCAGTCCTACAGGGGCCTCTGGAAACACCATATATTTT. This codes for CASSPTGASGNTIYF.

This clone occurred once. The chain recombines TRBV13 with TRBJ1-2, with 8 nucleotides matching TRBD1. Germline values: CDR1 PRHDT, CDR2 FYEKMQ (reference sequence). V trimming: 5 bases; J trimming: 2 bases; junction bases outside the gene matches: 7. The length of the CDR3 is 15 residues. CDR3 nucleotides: TGTGCCAGCAGCCCAGCAGGGGGCGGGAACTATGGCTACACCTTC. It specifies CASSPAGGGNYGYTF.

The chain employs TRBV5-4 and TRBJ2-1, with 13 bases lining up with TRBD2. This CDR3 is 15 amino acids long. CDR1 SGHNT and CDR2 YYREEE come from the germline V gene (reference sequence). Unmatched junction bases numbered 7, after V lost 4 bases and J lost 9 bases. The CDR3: CASSAGLAGSAEQFF. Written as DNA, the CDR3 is TGTGCCAGCAGCGCGGGACTAGCGGGAAGCGCTGAGCAGTTCTTC.

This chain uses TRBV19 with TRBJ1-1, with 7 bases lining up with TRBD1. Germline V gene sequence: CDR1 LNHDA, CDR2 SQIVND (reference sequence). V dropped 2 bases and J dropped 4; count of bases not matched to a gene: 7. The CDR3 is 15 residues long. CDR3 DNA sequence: TGTGCCAGTAGTATAAGGTCTCAGGGGGGCACTGAAGCTTTCTTT. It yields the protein CASSIRSQGGTEAFF.

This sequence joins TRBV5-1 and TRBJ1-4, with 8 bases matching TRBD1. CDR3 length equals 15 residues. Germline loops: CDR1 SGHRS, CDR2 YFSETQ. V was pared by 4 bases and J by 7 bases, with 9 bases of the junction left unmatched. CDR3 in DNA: TGCGCCAGCAGCGTGTCAGGGGGCGACGGTGAAAAACTGTTTTTT. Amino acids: CASSVSGGDGEKLFF.

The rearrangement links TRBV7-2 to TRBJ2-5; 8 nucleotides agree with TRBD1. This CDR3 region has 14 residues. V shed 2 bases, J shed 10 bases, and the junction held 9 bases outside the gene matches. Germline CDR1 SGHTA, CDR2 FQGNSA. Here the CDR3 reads CASSLLGQGGGQYF. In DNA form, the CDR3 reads TGTGCCAGCAGCTTACTCGGACAGGGTGGGGGCCAGTACTTC.

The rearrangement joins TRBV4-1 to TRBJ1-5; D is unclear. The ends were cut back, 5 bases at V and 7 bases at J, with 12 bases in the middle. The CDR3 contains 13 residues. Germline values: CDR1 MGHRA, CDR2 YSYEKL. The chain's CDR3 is CASSAVEEQPQHF. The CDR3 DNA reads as TGCGCCAGCAGCGCAGTGGAGGAGCAGCCCCAGCATTTT.

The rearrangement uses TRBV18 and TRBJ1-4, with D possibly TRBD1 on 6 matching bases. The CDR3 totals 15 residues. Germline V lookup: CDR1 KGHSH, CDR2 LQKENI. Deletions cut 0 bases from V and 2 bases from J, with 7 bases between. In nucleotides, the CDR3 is TGTGCCAGCTCACCACCTCAGGGGACTAATGAAAAACTGTTTTTT. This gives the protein CASSPPQGTNEKLFF.

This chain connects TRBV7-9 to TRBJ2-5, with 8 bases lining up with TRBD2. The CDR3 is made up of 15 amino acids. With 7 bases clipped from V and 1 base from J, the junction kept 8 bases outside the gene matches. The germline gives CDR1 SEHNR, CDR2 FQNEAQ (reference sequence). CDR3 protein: CASTPGRGPQETQYF. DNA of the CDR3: TGTGCCAGCACCCCCGGGAGGGGACCCCAAGAGACCCAGTACTTC.

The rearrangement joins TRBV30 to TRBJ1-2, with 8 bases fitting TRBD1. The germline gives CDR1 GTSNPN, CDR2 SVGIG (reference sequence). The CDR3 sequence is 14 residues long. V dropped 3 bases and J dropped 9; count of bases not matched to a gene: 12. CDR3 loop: CAWRQTGGLGRYTF. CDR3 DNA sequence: TGTGCCTGGAGGCAAACAGGGGGACTGGGGCGCTACACCTTC.

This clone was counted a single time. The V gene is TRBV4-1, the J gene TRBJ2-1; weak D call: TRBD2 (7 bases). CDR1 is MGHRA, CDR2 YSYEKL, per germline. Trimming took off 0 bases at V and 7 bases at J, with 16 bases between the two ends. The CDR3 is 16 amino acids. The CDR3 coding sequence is TGCGCCAGCAGCCAAGATCAGTTGGGGGGGCAAAATGAGCAGTTCTTC. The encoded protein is CASSQDQLGGQNEQFF.

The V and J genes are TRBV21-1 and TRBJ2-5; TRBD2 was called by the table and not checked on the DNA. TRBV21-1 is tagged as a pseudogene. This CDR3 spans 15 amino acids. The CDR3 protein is CASSKYPSVEETQYF. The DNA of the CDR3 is TGTGCCAGCAGCAAATACCCTAGTGTAGAAGAGACCCAGTACTTC.

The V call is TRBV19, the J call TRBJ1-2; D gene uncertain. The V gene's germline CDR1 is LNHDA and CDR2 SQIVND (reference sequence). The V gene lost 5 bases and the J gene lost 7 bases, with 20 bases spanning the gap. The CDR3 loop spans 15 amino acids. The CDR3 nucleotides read TGTGCCAGTAGTCTCCAGGTCCTTGCCCCCCGTGGCTACACCTTC. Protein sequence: CASSLQVLAPRGYTF. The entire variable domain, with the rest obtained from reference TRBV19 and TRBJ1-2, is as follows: DGGITQSPKYLFRKEGQNVTLSCEQNLNHDAMYWYRQDPGQGLRLIYYSQIVNDFQKGDIAEGYSVSREKKESFPLTVTSAQKNPTAFYLCASSLQVLAPRGYTFGSGTRLTVV.

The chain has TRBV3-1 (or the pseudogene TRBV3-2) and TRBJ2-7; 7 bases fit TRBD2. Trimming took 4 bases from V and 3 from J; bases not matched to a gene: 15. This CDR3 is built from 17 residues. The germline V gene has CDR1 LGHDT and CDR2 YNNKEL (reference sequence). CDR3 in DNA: TGTGCCAGCAGCCCCCGCCTATACCTAGCGGCTTACTACGAGCAGTACTTC. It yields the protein CASSPRLYLAAYYEQYF.

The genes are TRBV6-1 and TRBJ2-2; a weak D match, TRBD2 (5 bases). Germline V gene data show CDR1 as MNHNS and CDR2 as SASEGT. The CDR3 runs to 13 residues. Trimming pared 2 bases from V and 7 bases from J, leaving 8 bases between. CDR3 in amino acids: CASSELAHGELFF. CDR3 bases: TGTGCCAGCAGTGAACTAGCCCACGGGGAGCTGTTTTTT.

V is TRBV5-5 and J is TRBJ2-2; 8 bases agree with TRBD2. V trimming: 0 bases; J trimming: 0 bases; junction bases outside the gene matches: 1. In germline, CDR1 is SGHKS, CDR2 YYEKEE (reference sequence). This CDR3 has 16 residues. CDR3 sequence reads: CASSLGLAPNTGELFF. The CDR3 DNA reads TGTGCCAGCAGCTTGGGACTAGCGCCGAACACCGGGGAGCTGTTTTTT.

CDR3 loop: CASTRGSGTGELFF. The CDR3 DNA reads TGCGCCAGCACCCGGGGTAGTGGCACCGGGGAGCTGTTTTTT. The chain is built from TRBV5-1 and TRBJ2-2; maybe TRBD2 (5 bases). CDR3 length: 14 residues. The V gene lost 6 bases and the J gene lost 4 bases, with 13 bases spanning the gap. Germline loops: CDR1 SGHRS, CDR2 YFSETQ.

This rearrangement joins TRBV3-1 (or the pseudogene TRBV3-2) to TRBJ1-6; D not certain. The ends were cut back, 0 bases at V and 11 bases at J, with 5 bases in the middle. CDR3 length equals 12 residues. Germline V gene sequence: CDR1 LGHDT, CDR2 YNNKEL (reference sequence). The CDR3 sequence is CASSQEQTPLHF. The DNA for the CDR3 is TGTGCCAGCAGCCAAGAACAAACACCCCTCCACTTT.

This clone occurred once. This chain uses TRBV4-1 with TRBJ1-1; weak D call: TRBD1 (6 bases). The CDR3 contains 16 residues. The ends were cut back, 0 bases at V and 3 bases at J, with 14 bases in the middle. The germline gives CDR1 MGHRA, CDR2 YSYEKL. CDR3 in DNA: TGCGCCAGCAGCCAAGATAGGGGGGGGAAGGACACTGAAGCTTTCTTT. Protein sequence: CASSQDRGGKDTEAFF.

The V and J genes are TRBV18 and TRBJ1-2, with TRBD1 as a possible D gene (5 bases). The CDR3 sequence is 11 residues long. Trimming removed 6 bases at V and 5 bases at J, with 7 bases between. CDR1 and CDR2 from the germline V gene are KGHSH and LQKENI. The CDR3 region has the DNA TGTGCCAGCTCCAAGGGGTATGGCTACACCTTC. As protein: CASSKGYGYTF. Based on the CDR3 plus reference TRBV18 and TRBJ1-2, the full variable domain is NAGVMQNPRHLVRRRGQEARLRCSPMKGHSHVYWYRQLPEEGLKFMVYLQKENIIDESGMPKERFSAEFPKEGPSILRIQQVVRGDSAAYFCASSKGYGYTFGSGTRLTVV.

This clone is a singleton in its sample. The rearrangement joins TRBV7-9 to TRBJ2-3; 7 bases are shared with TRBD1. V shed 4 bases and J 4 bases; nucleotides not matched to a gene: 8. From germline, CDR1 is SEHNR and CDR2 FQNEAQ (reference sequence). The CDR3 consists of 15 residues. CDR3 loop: CASSWGLGGPDTQYF. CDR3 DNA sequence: TGTGCCAGCAGCTGGGGGTTAGGGGGCCCAGATACGCAGTATTTT.

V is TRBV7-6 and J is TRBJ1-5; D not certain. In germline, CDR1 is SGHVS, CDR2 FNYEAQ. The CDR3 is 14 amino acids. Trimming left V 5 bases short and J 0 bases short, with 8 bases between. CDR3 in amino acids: CASSPGNSNQPQHF. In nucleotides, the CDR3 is TGTGCCAGCAGCCCGGGAAATAGCAATCAGCCCCAGCATTTT.

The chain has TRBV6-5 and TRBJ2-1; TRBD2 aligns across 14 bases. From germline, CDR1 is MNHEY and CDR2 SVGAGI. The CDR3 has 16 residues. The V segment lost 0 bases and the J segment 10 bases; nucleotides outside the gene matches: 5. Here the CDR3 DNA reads TGTGCCAGCAGTTACTCTACGGGACTAGCGGGAGTAGAGCAGTTCTTC. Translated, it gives CASSYSTGLAGVEQFF.

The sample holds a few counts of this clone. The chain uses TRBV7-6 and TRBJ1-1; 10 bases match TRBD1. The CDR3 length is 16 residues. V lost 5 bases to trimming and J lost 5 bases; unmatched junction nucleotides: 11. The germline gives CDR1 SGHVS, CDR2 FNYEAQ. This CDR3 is CASSPRTGGSLTEAFF. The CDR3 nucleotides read TGTGCCAGCAGCCCCCGGACAGGGGGATCATTAACTGAAGCTTTCTTT.

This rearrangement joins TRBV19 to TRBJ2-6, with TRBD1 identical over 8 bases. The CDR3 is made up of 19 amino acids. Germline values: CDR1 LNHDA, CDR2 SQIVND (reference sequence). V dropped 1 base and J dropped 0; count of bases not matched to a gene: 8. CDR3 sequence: CASSIGRTGRLSGANVLTF. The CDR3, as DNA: TGTGCCAGTAGTATAGGTCGGACAGGGCGCCTCTCTGGGGCCAACGTCCTGACTTTC. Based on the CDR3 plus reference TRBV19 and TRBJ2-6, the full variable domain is DGGITQSPKYLFRKEGQNVTLSCEQNLNHDAMYWYRQDPGQGLRLIYYSQIVNDFQKGDIAEGYSVSREKKESFPLTVTSAQKNPTAFYLCASSIGRTGRLSGANVLTFGAGSRLTVL.

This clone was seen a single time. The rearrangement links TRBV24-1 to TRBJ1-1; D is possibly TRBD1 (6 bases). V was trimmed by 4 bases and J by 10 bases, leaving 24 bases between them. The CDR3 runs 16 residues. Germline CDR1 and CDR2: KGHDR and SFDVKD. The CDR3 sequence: CATSDTGRIEPGGAFF. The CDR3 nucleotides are TGTGCCACCAGTGACACAGGGCGCATAGAGCCGGGAGGAGCTTTCTTT.